This TCR beta chain emerged from a study of shared clonotypes between healthy human individuals. The method was immunoSEQ multiplex PCR; TCRdb's version includes in-frame clones alone and lacks a portion of them. The sample lists around 2,000,000 clones, 90% to 95% occurring once. V was clipped by 5 bases and J by 8 bases, with 18 bases between them. CDR3 length: 14 amino acids. Germline CDR1 is MRHNA and CDR2 is SNTAGT. The chain employs TRBV6-4 and TRBJ1-2; TRBD1 is a possible D gene (5 bases). The clonotype originates from a man aged 18-30 years in good health. What was sequenced was naive CD4+ T cells sorted from blood. The subset: CD45RA+ positively selected. The CDR3 DNA reads TGTGCCAGCAGTCACCCGGGACTCCTTGGGGGCTACACCTTC. Its translation is CASSHPGLLGGYTF.